One and the same sample provided the 17 T cell receptor beta chains below, sequenced in a study of blood T cell repertoires in COVID-19. TCRdb's copy holds only in-frame clones and misses some; the assay was immunoSEQ multiplex PCR. The sample lists around 450,000 clones, around 88% occurring once. Sequencing input: peripheral blood. These receptor sequences come from a woman under 40 with acute or convalescent COVID-19.

The V gene is TRBV7-9, the J gene TRBJ1-1; 7 nucleotides align to TRBD1. Germline CDR1 SEHNR, CDR2 FQNEAQ (reference sequence). Losses at the gene ends were 4 bases for V and 2 bases for J; bases not matched to a gene: 7. This CDR3 region has 15 residues. The CDR3 reads CASSSRDRTNTEAFF. The CDR3 bases are TGTGCCAGCAGCTCACGGGACAGAACAAACACTGAAGCTTTCTTT.

The chain has TRBV23-1 and TRBJ2-2; maybe TRBD2 (5 bases). TRBV23-1 is assigned to the ORF class and has an uncertain function. With 4 bases removed from V and 0 bases from J, the gap between germline ends came to 18 bases. The CDR3 totals 18 residues. The CDR3 reads CASSRENRGWANTGELFF. The CDR3 region has the DNA TGCGCCAGCAGTCGTGAAAACCGGGGATGGGCGAACACCGGGGAGCTGTTTTTT.

The chain couples TRBV3-1 (or the pseudogene TRBV3-2) to TRBJ2-7, with D unresolved. Germline loops: CDR1 LGHDT, CDR2 YNNKEL (reference sequence). V shed 1 base and J shed 5 bases, with 6 bases lying between them. There are 12 residues in the CDR3. DNA for the CDR3: TGTGCCAGCAGCCAAGCTTGGCACGAGCAGTACTTC. Translating gives CASSQAWHEQYF.

V usage is TRBV3-1 (or the pseudogene TRBV3-2) and J usage is TRBJ2-1, with 9 bases fitting TRBD2. Germline CDR1 is LGHDT and CDR2 is YNNKEL (reference sequence). The ends lost 3 bases at V and 5 bases at J; junction bases unmatched: 2. The CDR3 has 14 amino acids. The CDR3 DNA reads as TGTGCCAGCAGCCAGCGGGGGGGCGACAATGAGCAGTTCTTC. This sequence encodes CASSQRGGDNEQFF.

This clone was seen once. This chain connects TRBV18 to TRBJ2-6; 8 nucleotides agree with TRBD1. The CDR3 is 18 residues long. Germline CDR1 is KGHSH and CDR2 is LQKENI. With V trimmed by 2 bases and J by 0 bases, 6 bases remained unmatched. In nucleotides, the CDR3 is TGTGCCAGCTCACCATTGACAGGGGTGAGCTCTGGGGCCAACGTCCTGACTTTC. Translated, it gives CASSPLTGVSSGANVLTF.

The gene calls are TRBV28 and TRBJ1-3; 10 positions agree with TRBD1. Germline CDR1 is MDHEN and CDR2 is SYDVKM. The CDR3 has 16 residues. The ends lost 5 bases at V and 16 bases at J; junction bases unmatched: 20. The DNA for the CDR3 is TGTGCCAGCAGTCCACCCGGACAGGGGGGGGGCAAAGCTTGGTATTTT. Protein: CASSPPGQGGGKAWYF.

The chain recombines TRBV6-1 with TRBJ1-2; D gene uncertain. Trimming left V 3 bases short and J 2 bases short, with 13 bases between. Germline values: CDR1 MNHNS, CDR2 SASEGT. The CDR3 contains 15 residues. CDR3 residues: CASSDVKGGNYGYTF. CDR3 coding DNA: TGTGCCAGCAGTGACGTAAAGGGAGGGAACTATGGCTACACCTTC.

This chain uses TRBV6-4 with TRBJ1-5, with TRBD1 matching over 8 bases. CDR1 is MRHNA, CDR2 SNTAGT, per germline. The trim removed 3 bases at V and 7 bases at J, leaving 8 bases unmatched. There are 15 residues in the CDR3. The CDR3 sequence: CASSDLTGVGQPQHF. DNA for the CDR3: TGTGCCAGCAGTGATTTGACAGGGGTAGGGCAGCCCCAGCATTTT.

The chain links TRBV10-3 to TRBJ1-5; maybe TRBD1 (5 bases). CDR3 length: 13 residues. The V end lost 4 bases, the J end lost 8 bases, and 12 bases lay between the germline ends. Germline V gene lookup returns CDR1 ENHRY and CDR2 SYGVKD. The DNA for the CDR3 is TGTGCCATCAGTGCTGGGTGGGGGGAGCCCCAGCATTTT. It is translated as CAISAGWGEPQHF.

This chain connects TRBV2 to TRBJ1-3; D remains unclear. The germline V and J ends were trimmed by 8 bases and 7 bases, with 15 bases remaining between them. Looked up from germline, CDR1 is SNHLY and CDR2 is FYNNEI. The CDR3 sequence is 13 residues long. DNA for the CDR3: TGTGCCAGCGTTAACGGGGTTGGGAACACCATATATTTT. Encoded protein: CASVNGVGNTIYF.

This clone has a single count. The J gene is TRBJ1-2, the V gene TRBV4-1; tentative D call: TRBD1 (5 bases). This CDR3 has 13 amino acids. Germline V gives CDR1 MGHRA, CDR2 YSYEKL. Trimming removed 4 bases from V and 6 bases from J, with 12 bases in between. The CDR3 sequence is CASSPGGVDGYTF. The DNA for the CDR3 is TGCGCCAGCAGCCCCGGGGGGGTTGATGGCTACACCTTC.

The chain recombines TRBV9 with TRBJ2-1; the match to TRBD2 covers 8 bases. Germline V CDR1 and CDR2: SGDLS, YYNGEE. Trimming took 4 bases from V and 2 from J; bases not matched to a gene: 5. This CDR3 is 15 amino acids long. The CDR3 sequence is CASSSGGPPYNEQFF. In nucleotides, the CDR3 is TGTGCCAGCAGCTCGGGGGGGCCCCCCTACAATGAGCAGTTCTTC.

CDR3 protein: CASSLLDSDTEAFF. The CDR3 bases are TGTGCCAGCAGCTTACTCGACAGTGACACTGAAGCTTTCTTT. The chain couples TRBV11-1 to TRBJ1-1; D is perhaps TRBD1 (5 bases). This CDR3 is 14 amino acids long. The ends were cut back, 2 bases at V and 3 bases at J, with 10 bases in the middle. Germline CDR1 and CDR2: SGHAT and FQDESV (reference sequence).

This clone was found a few times. The genes are TRBV5-4 and TRBJ2-7; D possibly corresponds to TRBD1 (6 bases). This CDR3 is 15 amino acids long. V was shortened by 4 bases and J by 2 bases, with 16 bases between the two germline ends. In germline, CDR1 is SGHNT, CDR2 YYREEE (reference sequence). The CDR3 is CASSGRDTRPYEQYF. The CDR3 DNA reads TGTGCCAGCAGCGGCCGGGACACACGACCCTACGAGCAGTACTTC.

The CDR3 region has the DNA TGTGCCAGCCAACCCGGGACAGGGCTCAGGGGAAACACCATATATTTT. This sequence encodes CASQPGTGLRGNTIYF. J is TRBJ1-3 and V is TRBV2; TRBD1 agrees at 9 bases. The junction had 12 bases not matched to a gene; V was cut back by 8 bases and J by 4 bases. CDR3 length: 16 amino acids. The V gene's germline CDR1 is SNHLY and CDR2 FYNNEI.

This clone was counted a few times. V is TRBV28 and J is TRBJ1-5; TRBD1 aligns across 8 bases. Unmatched junction bases numbered 2, after V lost 2 bases and J lost 2 bases. Germline lookup yields CDR1 MDHEN and CDR2 SYDVKM. The CDR3 loop spans 15 amino acids. CDR3: CASSLRGQGNQPQHF. The CDR3 DNA reads TGTGCCAGCAGTTTAAGGGGACAGGGCAATCAGCCCCAGCATTTT.

This clone was picked up one time. The rearrangement uses TRBV28 and TRBJ2-7; 8 bases align to TRBD1. V lost 5 bases, J lost 5 bases, and 20 bases stayed unmatched. The CDR3 length is 18 residues. The germline gives CDR1 MDHEN, CDR2 SYDVKM. The CDR3 region is CASSGLPRTGGSMDEQYF. The CDR3 DNA follows: TGTGCCAGCAGTGGCCTTCCCCGCACAGGGGGAAGTATGGACGAGCAGTACTTC.